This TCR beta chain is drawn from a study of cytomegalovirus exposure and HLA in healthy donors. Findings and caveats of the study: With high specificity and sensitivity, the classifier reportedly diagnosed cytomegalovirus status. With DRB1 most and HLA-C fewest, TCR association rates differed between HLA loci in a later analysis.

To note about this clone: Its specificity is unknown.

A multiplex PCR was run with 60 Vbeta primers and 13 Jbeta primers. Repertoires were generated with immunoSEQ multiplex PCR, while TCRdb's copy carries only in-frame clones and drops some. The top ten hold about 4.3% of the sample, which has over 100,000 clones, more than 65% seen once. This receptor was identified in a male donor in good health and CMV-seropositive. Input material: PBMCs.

In nucleotides, the CDR3 is TGCGCCAGCAGCCATGGGGAGGGAGGAAATTCACCCCTCCACTTT. Protein: CASSHGEGGNSPLHF. J is TRBJ1-6 and V is TRBV4-1; D not resolved. This CDR3 comprises 15 residues. Germline V CDR1 and CDR2: MGHRA, YSYEKL. V shed 3 bases and J shed 7 bases, with 13 bases lying between them.